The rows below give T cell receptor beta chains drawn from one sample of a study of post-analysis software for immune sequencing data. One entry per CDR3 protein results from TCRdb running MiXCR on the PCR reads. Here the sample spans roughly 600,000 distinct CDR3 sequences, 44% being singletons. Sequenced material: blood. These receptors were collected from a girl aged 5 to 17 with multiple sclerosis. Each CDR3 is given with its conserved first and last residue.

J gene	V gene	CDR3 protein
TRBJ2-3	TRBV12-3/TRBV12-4	CASSLTGVGTDTQYF
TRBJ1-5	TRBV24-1	CATSERDRGFGQPQHF
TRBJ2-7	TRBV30	CAWSVGFYEQYF
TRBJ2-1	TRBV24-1	CATSDFRRGDEQFF
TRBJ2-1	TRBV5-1	CASSRDRNNEQFF
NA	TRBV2	CASSQGTMGGYEQYF
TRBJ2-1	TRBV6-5	CASSYSVLAVKTSYNEQFF
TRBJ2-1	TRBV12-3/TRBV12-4	CASSPNSGRVYNEQFF
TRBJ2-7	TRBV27	CASRRGGISYEQYF
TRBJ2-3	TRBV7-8	CASSLALDRGGSTDTQYF
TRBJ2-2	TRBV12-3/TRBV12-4	CASSFRSGELFF
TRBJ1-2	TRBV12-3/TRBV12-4	CASGTYYGYTF
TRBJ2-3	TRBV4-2	CASSGSGTSGSSSTDTQYF
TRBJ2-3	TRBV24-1	CATSDTTSGGPDTQYF
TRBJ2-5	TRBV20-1	CSAGGPRETQYF